This entry lists 4 T cell receptor beta chains sequenced from one sample in a study of cytomegalovirus exposure and HLA in healthy donors. Clones were read by immunoSEQ multiplex PCR, and TCRdb kept only the in-frame ones, dropping some. Counted here are 120,000 or so clones, 70% to 90% occurring once; the ten biggest clones make up around 1.9%. Material: PBMCs. The receptors come from a woman between 18 and 29 years old in good health and CMV-seronegative.

The chain recombines TRBV30 with TRBJ1-1; D gene unclear. Deletions cut 2 bases from V and 0 bases from J, with 10 bases between. There are 14 residues in the CDR3. Germline-derived CDR1 and CDR2 are GTSNPN and SVGIG (reference sequence). CDR3 region: CAWSITFMNTEAFF. CDR3 DNA: TGTGCCTGGAGTATTACATTCATGAACACTGAAGCTTTCTTT.

The chain couples TRBV27 to TRBJ2-2; 9 bases align to TRBD2. CDR3 size: 15 residues. CDR1 MNHEY and CDR2 SMNVEV come from the germline V gene (reference sequence). The V and J ends lost 3 bases and 8 bases, in that order; junction bases with no gene match: 7. Written as DNA, the CDR3 is TGTGCCAGCAGTTTGGGGCTAGCGGGAACTGGGGAGCTGTTTTTT. As protein: CASSLGLAGTGELFF.

The CDR3 bases are TGCGCCAGCAGCCATTTACACAGGGGCCGTAACACTGAAGCTTTCTTT. It codes for CASSHLHRGRNTEAFF. This chain links TRBV4-1 with TRBJ1-1; 7 nucleotides align to TRBD1. This CDR3 contains 16 residues. V trimming: 3 bases; J trimming: 2 bases; junction bases outside the gene matches: 9. Germline V CDR1 and CDR2: MGHRA, YSYEKL.

This clone was observed a few times. The rearrangement uses TRBV7-9 and TRBJ1-5, with 7 bases lining up with TRBD1. The V gene end was trimmed by 7 bases and the J gene end by 0 bases; junction bases not matched to a gene: 3. The CDR3 extends over 14 amino acids. Germline V gives CDR1 SEHNR, CDR2 FQNEAQ (reference sequence). The CDR3 bases are TGTGCCAGCACGAGGGACAGTAGCAATCAGCCCCAGCATTTT. This translates into CASTRDSSNQPQHF.